These 25 T cell receptor beta chains share one sample of origin, sequenced in a study of molecular identifiers for immune sequencing clone quantification. Each CDR3 protein gets one entry after TCRdb re-called the PCR reads with MiXCR. Of 100,000 or so distinct CDR3 sequences in the sample, 30% to 45% are singletons; the top ten hold roughly 10%. Source material: naive CD8+ T cells from blood, with Jurkat cell RNA spiked in. The subset is: FACS-sorted CD8+CD4-CCR7+CD45RA+ naive T cells. The origin of the receptors is a human donor in good health. Some libraries in this study had Jurkat cell RNA spiked in.

The chain couples TRBV7-2 to TRBJ1-1, with D unclear. CDR3 length: 12 residues. Trimming stripped 0 bases from V and 10 bases from J, with 9 bases between. Germline V gives CDR1 SGHTA, CDR2 FQGNSA. The CDR3 DNA reads TGTGCCAGCAGCTTAGCGCGAACATTAGCTTTCTTT. It specifies CASSLARTLAFF.

This chain uses TRBV5-4 with TRBJ2-7; tentatively, D is TRBD2 (6 bases). CDR3 size: 16 residues. Trimming stripped 1 base from V and 4 bases from J, with 18 bases between. CDR1 is SGHNT and CDR2 is YYREEE in the germline V gene (reference sequence). CDR3 DNA sequence: TGTGCCAGCAGCTTGCTAGATAGGACTAACCCTTACGAGCAGTACTTC. It encodes CASSLLDRTNPYEQYF.

Notes on this clonotype: A much bigger clone sits one base away, suggesting this may be a read error. The gene calls are TRBV12-3 or TRBV12-4 and TRBJ1-2; D is possibly TRBD1 (5 bases). This CDR3 is built from 13 residues. Trimming left V 10 bases short and J 4 bases short, with 16 bases between. The CDR3 here is CANSQTEIYGYTF. In DNA, the CDR3 is TGTGCCAACAGCCAGACAGAAATCTATGGCTACACCTTC.

This clonotype appeared a few times. The V call is TRBV5-1, the J call TRBJ1-4; D is unresolved. The germline V gene has CDR1 SGHRS and CDR2 YFSETQ. This CDR3 spans 17 amino acids. V lost 4 bases and J 5 bases, leaving 21 bases between the germline ends. Here the CDR3 reads CASSPAGSLGLNEKLFF. The CDR3 DNA reads as TGCGCCAGCAGCCCAGCGGGGTCGTTGGGTCTAAATGAAAAACTGTTTTTT.

Regarding this clonotype: At one end the junction does not follow the germline gene, possibly because of a read error. The chain is built from TRBV27 and TRBJ2-7, with 7 positions matching TRBD1. Germline lookup yields CDR1 MNHEY and CDR2 SMNVEV (reference sequence). The CDR3 runs 14 residues. The CDR3 DNA sequence: TGTGTCAGCAGCCTCCGGGACAGAGCGTACGAGCAGTACTTC. Residues: CVSSLRDRAYEQYF.

In its sample, this clonotype was seen many times. The chain combines TRBV28 with TRBJ1-1; no definite D call. CDR1 is MDHEN and CDR2 is SYDVKM in the germline V gene. CDR3 length: 11 residues. The V end was cut by 10 bases, the J end by 5 bases, with 11 bases between. This chain's CDR3 is CATLPATEAFF. DNA for the CDR3: TGTGCCACCCTCCCCGCGACTGAAGCTTTCTTT.

This clonotype appeared many times. The CDR3 loop is CASAASTEAFF. The CDR3 region has the DNA TGTGCTAGTGCCGCCTCCACTGAAGCTTTCTTT. The gene calls are TRBV12-5 and TRBJ1-1; D is uncertain. Germline V gives CDR1 LGHNT, CDR2 FRNRAP. The CDR3 totals 11 residues. Trimming shortened V by 7 bases and J by 4 bases, and 7 bases separated the two germline ends.

This clonotype was counted many times. This chain connects TRBV7-9 to TRBJ1-1; D gene unclear. Germline V CDR1 and CDR2: SEHNR, FQNEAQ (reference sequence). The CDR3 extends over 14 amino acids. V dropped 0 bases and J dropped 5 bases, with 10 bases sitting between them. CDR3 region: CASSLAQGRTEAFF. The CDR3 nucleotides are TGTGCCAGCAGCTTAGCCCAAGGACGAACTGAAGCTTTCTTT.

This rearrangement joins TRBV28 to TRBJ2-4; 11 nucleotides align to TRBD1. The CDR3 extends over 16 amino acids. Trimming at V came to 5 bases and at J to 9 bases, leaving 12 bases not matched to a gene. Germline CDR1 MDHEN, CDR2 SYDVKM. CDR3 in amino acids: CASSLRTGGTSSIQYF. CDR3 sequence (DNA): TGTGCCAGCAGTCTCCGGACAGGGGGCACATCTAGCATTCAGTACTTC.

The chain couples TRBV28 to TRBJ1-4; D might be TRBD1 (5 bases). CDR3 length: 14 residues. Germline CDR1 reads MDHEN; CDR2 reads SYDVKM. The V and J ends lost 6 bases and 7 bases respectively, with 15 bases between them. CDR3 amino acids: CASSQGVRFEKLFF. The CDR3 nucleotides are TGTGCCAGCAGCCAAGGGGTACGATTTGAAAAACTGTTTTTT.

This clonotype has just a few counts. J is TRBJ1-1 and V is TRBV6-6, with D maybe TRBD1 (5 bases). The CDR3 sequence is 17 residues long. V was shortened by 8 bases and J by 3 bases, with 25 bases between the two germline ends. Germline values: CDR1 MNHNY, CDR2 SVGAGI (reference sequence). This CDR3 is CASPPGGPLIGYTEAFF. The CDR3 bases are TGTGCCAGCCCCCCGGGGGGTCCTTTAATTGGGTACACTGAAGCTTTCTTT.

Concerning this clonotype: This could be a read error, since a much larger clone is one nucleotide away. The chain carries TRBV5-1 and TRBJ1-1, with D perhaps TRBD1 (5 bases). The CDR3 spans 13 residues. Germline-derived CDR1 and CDR2 are SGHRS and YFSETQ. The V gene lost 0 bases and the J gene lost 6 bases, with 9 bases spanning the gap. The CDR3 region is CASSLVGDSEAFF. Written as DNA, the CDR3 is TGCGCCAGCAGCTTGGTAGGGGACTCTGAAGCTTTCTTT.

The chain joins TRBV11-2 to TRBJ2-3; 9 bases line up with TRBD1. The germline gives CDR1 SGHAT, CDR2 FQNNGV. The CDR3 extends over 16 amino acids. After removal of 5 bases from V and 4 bases from J, the junction contained 10 bases not matched to a gene. The CDR3 DNA follows: TGTGCCAGCAGCGCCACAGGGGGCGGTCTGTCAGATACGCAGTATTTT. Protein product: CASSATGGGLSDTQYF.

This clonotype was found a few times. This chain joins TRBV12-3 or TRBV12-4 and TRBJ2-7; 7 bases are a match to TRBD1. V lost 5 bases to trimming and J lost 2 bases; unmatched junction nucleotides: 18. CDR3 size: 18 residues. The CDR3 DNA sequence: TGTGCCAGCAGTCCCGCGTCCGAGTTACAGGGGTGGGCCTACGAGCAGTACTTC. Translating it yields CASSPASELQGWAYEQYF.

The J gene is TRBJ1-5, the V gene TRBV15; D is uncertain. CDR3 length equals 13 residues. Germline assignment: CDR1 LNHNV and CDR2 YYDKDF (reference sequence). V lost 8 bases to trimming and J lost 7 bases, with 15 bases between them. The CDR3 DNA reads TGTGCCACCCGGGGTGAGGCAGGACAGCCCCAGCATTTT. The encoded protein is CATRGEAGQPQHF.

CDR3 residues: CASTGNTGELFF. The CDR3 nucleotides are TGTGCCTCCACCGGGAACACCGGGGAGCTGTTTTTT. The rearrangement joins TRBV7-6 to TRBJ2-2, with no clear D. Trimming removed 11 bases at V and 1 base at J, with 8 bases between. CDR3 length: 12 residues. CDR1 SGHVS and CDR2 FNYEAQ come from the germline V gene.

Remarks on this clonotype: This sequence may be a read error, since a much larger clone differs from it by one base. The chain links TRBV4-2 to TRBJ2-7; TRBD2 agrees at 9 bases. Germline assignment: CDR1 LGHNA and CDR2 YNFKEQ. The CDR3 is made up of 17 amino acids. CDR3 in DNA: TGTGCCAGCAGCCAAGATCCCTTAGCGGGAGTGGGCTACGAGCAGAACTTC. This sequence encodes CASSQDPLAGVGYEQNF.

This clonotype was counted between two and nine times. At one end, the junction sequence differs from germline, possibly due to a read error. This CDR3 reads CASSLAGGDYEQYF. The CDR3 DNA is TGTGCCAGCAGTCTAGCGGGAGGAGACTACGAGCAGTACTTC. V and J are TRBV12-3 or TRBV12-4 and TRBJ2-7; TRBD2 aligns across 11 bases. This CDR3 is built from 14 residues.

This chain uses TRBV5-1 with TRBJ2-7, with TRBD1 as a possible D gene (5 bases). CDR3 size: 12 residues. The germline V and J ends were trimmed by 8 bases and 5 bases, with 14 bases remaining between them. The germline V gene encodes CDR1 SGHRS and CDR2 YFSETQ. CDR3 DNA: TGCGCCAGTCGTGGGGCTGAGGACGAGCAGTACTTC. This gives the protein CASRGAEDEQYF. Together with reference TRBV5-1 and TRBJ2-7, the CDR3 gives the full variable domain: KAGVTQTPRYLIKTRGQQVTLSCSPISGHRSVSWYQQTPGQGLQFLFEYFSETQRNKGNFPGRFSGRQFSNSRSEMNVSTLELGDSALYLCASRGAEDEQYFGPGTRLTVT.

This clonotype occurred many times. CDR3 sequence reads: CASSPTGGGQPQHF. CDR3 coding DNA: TGTGCCAGCAGTCCCACAGGGGGCGGGCAGCCCCAGCATTTT. This sequence joins TRBV28 and TRBJ1-5, with TRBD1 matching over 9 bases. The CDR3 contains 14 residues. V shed 5 bases and J 7 bases; nucleotides not matched to a gene: 6. In germline, CDR1 is MDHEN, CDR2 SYDVKM.

This clonotype was recorded a few times. This chain uses TRBV28 with TRBJ2-5; 9 positions agree with TRBD2. This CDR3 comprises 16 residues. Trimming removed 7 bases from V and 2 bases from J; junction bases left unmatched: 11. The germline V gene encodes CDR1 MDHEN and CDR2 SYDVKM. The DNA for the CDR3 is TGTGCCAGCATCCGGGGCGGGGGGGAAATACAAGAGACCCAGTACTTC. Its protein is CASIRGGGEIQETQYF.

This clonotype was seen a few times. The chain couples TRBV7-8 to TRBJ1-2, with 8 bases matching TRBD1. This CDR3 has 13 amino acids. The V gene end was trimmed by 3 bases and the J gene end by 7 bases; junction bases not matched to a gene: 4. Germline V gene lookup returns CDR1 SGHVS and CDR2 FQNEAQ. The CDR3: CASSLIRGPGYTF. For the CDR3, the DNA is TGTGCCAGCAGCTTGATCAGGGGGCCTGGCTACACCTTC. Using reference TRBV7-8 and TRBJ1-2 for the parts outside the CDR3, the full variable domain is GAGVSQSPRYKVAKRGQDVALRCDPISGHVSLFWYQQALGQGPEFLTYFQNEAQLDKSGLPSDRFFAERPEGSVSTLKIQRTQQEDSAVYLCASSLIRGPGYTFGSGTRLTVV.

Only a few counts were recorded for this clonotype. A much larger clone sits a single nucleotide away, making a read error possible. CDR3 in amino acids: CASRLDYEQYF. The CDR3 region has the DNA TGTGCCAGCAGGCTAGACTACGAGCAGTACTTC. The rearrangement joins TRBV6-6 to TRBJ2-7; no firm D call. The CDR3 covers 11 residues. The V and J ends lost 6 bases and 3 bases respectively, with 6 bases between them. Looked up from germline, CDR1 is MNHNY and CDR2 is SVGAGI (reference sequence).

This clonotype was seen a handful of times. V usage is TRBV27 and J usage is TRBJ1-5; 10 bases fit TRBD1. The CDR3 extends over 15 amino acids. Germline V gene lookup returns CDR1 MNHEY and CDR2 SMNVEV (reference sequence). V lost 5 bases and J lost 6; bases outside the gene matches: 7. The chain's CDR3 is CASSTSDRGLQPQHF. DNA for the CDR3: TGTGCCAGCAGTACCTCAGACAGGGGGCTTCAGCCCCAGCATTTT.

The genes are TRBV6-2 or TRBV6-3 and TRBJ1-5; 8 bases agree with TRBD1. Trimming cost V 8 bases and J 7 bases; bases outside gene matches: 7. The CDR3 spans 13 residues. Per the germline V gene, CDR1 is MNHEY and CDR2 is SVGEGT. In DNA, the CDR3 is TGTGCCAGCCATGACAGGGGTAGCCAGCCCCAGCATTTT. Residues: CASHDRGSQPQHF.